The 28 T cell receptor beta chains below all came from one sample that was sequenced in a study of vaccination effects on CD4 cells after COVID-19. No antigen is known for these receptors. Expansion of antigen-specific CD4+ T cells with viral peptide pools was carried out by the ViraFEST assay before sequencing. When more than 9 days of culture had elapsed, CD4+ T cells were isolated. Among the vaccine recipients, none had a prior SARS-CoV-2 infection, and nucleocapsid antibodies were negative. The repertoire was sequenced with immunoSEQ multiplex PCR; TCRdb's copy has only in-frame clones and lacks some. The repertoire holds 40,000 to 45,000 clones, with more than 60% as singletons. Sequenced here: CD4+ T cells from PBMCs cultured with HCoV-OC43 spike peptides, sampled before COVID-19 vaccination. Subset indicated: HCoV-OC43 spike overlapping peptide pool stimulation. These receptors all stem from a human donor who received a COVID-19 vaccine.

V usage is TRBV7-2 and J usage is TRBJ2-7; TRBD2 agrees at 7 bases. CDR1 SGHTA and CDR2 FQGNSA come from the germline V gene. V shed 3 bases and J 0 bases; nucleotides not matched to a gene: 5. The CDR3 consists of 15 residues. This chain's CDR3 is CASSFLADSSYEQYF. In nucleotides, the CDR3 is TGTGCCAGCAGCTTTCTAGCGGATAGCTCCTACGAGCAGTACTTC.

This clone was found once. The chain has TRBV5-1 and TRBJ2-5, with TRBD2 matching over 8 bases. In germline, CDR1 is SGHRS, CDR2 YFSETQ. The CDR3 length is 18 residues. V was clipped by 5 bases and J by 2 bases; unmatched bases: 17. CDR3 coding DNA: TGCGCCAGCAGGCCTTCCCCGCCGGGGGGGTTTTCGCAAGAGACCCAGTACTTC. The encoded protein is CASRPSPPGGFSQETQYF.

The chain employs TRBV27 and TRBJ1-6; possibly TRBD1 for D (5 bases). Trimming took 2 bases from V and 7 from J, leaving 9 bases between them. Germline V gene data show CDR1 as MNHEY and CDR2 as SMNVEV (reference sequence). This CDR3 contains 14 residues. The CDR3 sequence: CASSLEGMNSPLHF. The CDR3 DNA reads as TGTGCCAGCAGTTTAGAGGGGATGAATTCACCCCTCCACTTT.

This clone has just a few counts. The genes are TRBV9 and TRBJ2-1; possible D gene TRBD2, 6 bases. The CDR3 extends over 15 amino acids. With 4 bases removed from V and 0 bases from J, the gap between germline ends came to 11 bases. Germline CDR1 reads SGDLS; CDR2 reads YYNGEE. The CDR3 DNA is TGTGCCAGCAGCTATGACGGGAGCTCCTACAATGAGCAGTTCTTC. Translating it yields CASSYDGSSYNEQFF.

This clone was counted a few times. This rearrangement joins TRBV4-1 to TRBJ1-4; a possible D gene is TRBD1 (5 bases). The CDR3 is made up of 14 amino acids. The V gene's germline CDR1 is MGHRA and CDR2 YSYEKL. The ends were cut back, 6 bases at V and 6 bases at J, with 14 bases in the middle. CDR3 protein: CASRTYGTDEKLFF. DNA for the CDR3: TGCGCCAGCAGGACTTACGGGACGGATGAAAAACTGTTTTTT.

The rearrangement uses TRBV7-9 and TRBJ1-3; 9 bases fit TRBD1. Germline lookup yields CDR1 SEHNR and CDR2 FQNEAQ (reference sequence). The CDR3 spans 19 residues. V was clipped by 1 base and J by 0 bases; unmatched bases: 10. The CDR3 sequence is CASSLVMGQGFASGNTIYF. CDR3 DNA sequence: TGTGCCAGCAGCTTAGTAATGGGACAGGGCTTCGCCTCTGGAAACACCATATATTTT. The variable domain in full, with the rest retrieved from reference TRBV7-9 and TRBJ1-3, is DTGVSQNPRHKITKRGQNVTFRCDPISEHNRLYWYRQTLGQGPEFLTYFQNEAQLEKSRLLSDRFSAERPKGSFSTLEIQRTEQGDSAMYLCASSLVMGQGFASGNTIYFGEGSWLTVV.

The genes are TRBV15 and TRBJ1-3; D remains unclear. Germline loops: CDR1 LNHNV, CDR2 YYDKDF (reference sequence). This CDR3 comprises 15 residues. V was trimmed by 0 bases and J by 0 bases, leaving 6 bases between them. In DNA form, the CDR3 reads TGTGCCACCAGCAGAGAGGCAGTCTCTGGAAACACCATATATTTT. It codes for CATSREAVSGNTIYF.

The chain recombines TRBV5-5 with TRBJ2-5; TRBD2 matches at 7 bases. CDR1 is SGHKS and CDR2 is YYEKEE in the germline V gene (reference sequence). V lost 7 bases to trimming and J lost 2 bases; unmatched junction nucleotides: 5. This CDR3 is 13 amino acids long. CDR3 DNA: TGTGCCAGCCAACGGGAGGTGCAAGAGACCCAGTACTTC. Translation: CASQREVQETQYF.

This sequence joins TRBV6-6 and TRBJ1-1, with D possibly being TRBD1 (6 bases). Germline CDR1 is MNHNY and CDR2 is SVGAGI (reference sequence). V gave up 4 bases and J gave up 1 base, with 16 bases separating them. CDR3 length equals 16 residues. Here the CDR3 reads CASSFPRAGANTEAFF. CDR3 DNA sequence: TGTGCCAGCAGTTTCCCCAGGGCGGGGGCGAACACTGAAGCTTTCTTT.

The rearrangement links TRBV4-2 to TRBJ1-5; D is unresolved. The CDR3 spans 15 residues. Germline V gene data show CDR1 as LGHNA and CDR2 as YNFKEQ. Trimming took 0 bases from V and 5 from J, leaving 11 bases between them. CDR3: CASSQEPQPDQPQHF. The CDR3 region has the DNA TGTGCCAGCAGCCAAGAACCCCAGCCAGATCAGCCCCAGCATTTT.

The chain is built from TRBV4-3 and TRBJ2-3; tentative D call: TRBD1 (5 bases). Trimming stripped 2 bases from V and 0 bases from J, with 9 bases between. The CDR3 has 15 residues. CDR1 LGHNA and CDR2 YSLEER come from the germline V gene. CDR3 residues: CASSQIRASTDTQYF. The CDR3, as DNA: TGCGCCAGCAGCCAAATCAGGGCCAGCACAGATACGCAGTATTTT.

Only a few counts were recorded for this clone. This chain uses TRBV20-1 with TRBJ2-3; D is unclear. The CDR3 is 11 residues long. Germline CDR1 is DFQATT and CDR2 is SNEGSKA (reference sequence). Between the trimmed V and J ends, which lost 7 bases and 3 bases, there was a span of 8 bases. The CDR3 is CSDIRTDTQYF. The CDR3 bases are TGCAGTGACATTAGGACAGATACGCAGTATTTT.

The V call is TRBV5-1, the J call TRBJ2-1; no definite D call. The germline CDR1 and CDR2 sequences are SGHRS and YFSETQ. V was clipped by 3 bases and J by 6 bases, with 13 bases between them. The CDR3 has 14 amino acids. The CDR3 DNA reads as TGCGCCAGCAGCTCCGCTCCCCACAGCAATGAGCAGTTCTTC. Protein product: CASSSAPHSNEQFF. The full variable domain, rest sourced from reference TRBV5-1 and TRBJ2-1, is KAGVTQTPRYLIKTRGQQVTLSCSPISGHRSVSWYQQTPGQGLQFLFEYFSETQRNKGNFPGRFSGRQFSNSRSEMNVSTLELGDSALYLCASSSAPHSNEQFFGPGTRLTVL.

The chain combines TRBV5-1 with TRBJ2-7, with 11 nucleotides matching TRBD1. The length of the CDR3 is 13 residues. V lost 3 bases, J lost 7 bases, and 3 bases stayed unmatched. The germline gives CDR1 SGHRS, CDR2 YFSETQ. The DNA of the CDR3 is TGCGCCAGCAGCTGGGGGACAGGGGGAGAGCAGTACTTC. This translates into CASSWGTGGEQYF. Complete variable domain (other parts from reference TRBV5-1 and TRBJ2-7): KAGVTQTPRYLIKTRGQQVTLSCSPISGHRSVSWYQQTPGQGLQFLFEYFSETQRNKGNFPGRFSGRQFSNSRSEMNVSTLELGDSALYLCASSWGTGGEQYFGPGTRLTVT.

The J gene is TRBJ1-1, the V gene TRBV5-1; 7 bases map to TRBD1. This CDR3 comprises 15 residues. Germline CDR1 and CDR2: SGHRS and YFSETQ. Germline trimming cut 5 bases from V and 0 bases from J; bases unmatched to any gene: 7. CDR3 DNA sequence: TGCGCCAGCAGTTTTCAGGGGGATTTGAACACTGAAGCTTTCTTT. Its translation: CASSFQGDLNTEAFF.

This rearrangement joins TRBV6-5 to TRBJ1-1, with unresolved D. V lost 7 bases, J lost 3 bases, and 12 bases lay in between. The V gene's germline CDR1 is MNHEY and CDR2 SVGAGI. The length of the CDR3 is 13 residues. DNA for the CDR3: TGTGCCAGCATTACCCCCGTCGACACTGAAGCTTTCTTT. Encoded protein: CASITPVDTEAFF.

V gene TRBV6-4 combines with J gene TRBJ2-3; 8 nucleotides match TRBD2. The CDR3 is 15 residues long. V lost 2 bases, J lost 3 bases, and 4 bases stayed unmatched. From germline, CDR1 is MRHNA and CDR2 SNTAGT. The CDR3 here is CASSDGTRRTDTQYF. CDR3 DNA sequence: TGTGCCAGCAGTGACGGGACTAGAAGGACAGATACGCAGTATTTT.

The V gene is TRBV12-3 or TRBV12-4, the J gene TRBJ2-7; D is unclear. V lost 3 bases and J 3 bases, leaving 9 bases between the germline ends. The CDR3 runs 13 residues. The CDR3 bases are TGTGCCAGCAGTTTGTCGGGTTACTACGAGCAGTACTTC. It is translated as CASSLSGYYEQYF.

The genes are TRBV9 and TRBJ1-2, with 7 bases that match TRBD1. Trimming took 0 bases from V and 3 from J; bases not matched to a gene: 2. Germline V gene sequence: CDR1 SGDLS, CDR2 YYNGEE. The CDR3 length is 14 residues. The CDR3 DNA is TGTGCCAGCAGCGTAGGGGACAGCCACTATGGCTACACCTTC. Protein sequence: CASSVGDSHYGYTF.

This clone appeared a few times. The V and J genes are TRBV5-1 and TRBJ1-3; TRBD1 matches at 7 bases. The germline gives CDR1 SGHRS, CDR2 YFSETQ. CDR3 length: 14 amino acids. Trimming at V came to 4 bases and at J to 4 bases, leaving 5 bases not matched to a gene. The DNA of the CDR3 is TGCGCCAGCAGCCCGAGGGGGCCGGGAAACACCATATATTTT. As protein: CASSPRGPGNTIYF.

The V call is TRBV19, the J call TRBJ1-6, with a tentative D call TRBD1 (5 bases). Trimming cost V 7 bases and J 6 bases, with 10 bases left between them. This CDR3 is 13 amino acids long. Germline V CDR1 and CDR2: LNHDA, SQIVND (reference sequence). In nucleotides, the CDR3 is TGTGCCAGTACAGGGTCCCTTAATTCACCCCTCCACTTT. As protein: CASTGSLNSPLHF.

This clone showed up just a few times. The rearrangement uses TRBV3-1 (or the pseudogene TRBV3-2) and TRBJ1-5; no clear D gene. The germline gives CDR1 LGHDT, CDR2 YNNKEL (reference sequence). V lost 1 base and J 5 bases, leaving 6 bases between the germline ends. The CDR3 length is 13 residues. The CDR3 coding sequence is TGTGCCAGCAGCCAAGCCGGGCATCAGCCCCAGCATTTT. It yields the protein CASSQAGHQPQHF.

The rearrangement links TRBV3-1 (or the pseudogene TRBV3-2) to TRBJ2-7; D could derive from TRBD1 or TRBD2 (7 bases each). V shed 1 base and J shed 4 bases, with 14 bases lying between them. CDR1 LGHDT and CDR2 YNNKEL come from the germline V gene (reference sequence). This CDR3 has 15 residues. The CDR3 protein is CASSQASGGGYEQYF. CDR3 nucleotide sequence: TGTGCCAGCAGCCAAGCGTCAGGGGGGGGGTACGAGCAGTACTTC.

V is TRBV4-3 and J is TRBJ2-3, with D perhaps TRBD2 (6 bases). The CDR3 loop spans 17 amino acids. CDR1 and CDR2 from the germline V gene are LGHNA and YSLEER. V was clipped by 0 bases and J by 5 bases, with 18 bases between them. The chain's CDR3 is CASSQEFSSTGVDTQYF. In nucleotides, the CDR3 is TGCGCCAGCAGCCAAGAGTTTTCGAGTACGGGGGTAGATACGCAGTATTTT.

The genes are TRBV4-3 and TRBJ1-6, with D possibly being TRBD1 (5 bases). Trimming stripped 5 bases from V and 4 bases from J, with 9 bases between. Germline-derived CDR1 and CDR2 are LGHNA and YSLEER. The CDR3 is made up of 14 amino acids. In nucleotides, the CDR3 is TGCGCCAGCAGCTATTCAGGGTATAATTCACCCCTCCACTTT. Its protein is CASSYSGYNSPLHF.

This clone showed up just a few times. The chain carries TRBV29-1 and TRBJ2-1, with TRBD2 matching over 9 bases. The CDR3 spans 11 residues. The V gene's germline CDR1 is SQVTM and CDR2 ANQGSEA. Trimming at V came to 2 bases and at J to 14 bases, leaving 4 bases not matched to a gene. CDR3 sequence (DNA): TGCAGCGTTGAATACGGCGGGAGGGAGTTCTTC. The encoded protein is CSVEYGGREFF.

This clone is deemed medium-sized (0.01 to 0.1%). CDR3 sequence: CASSSLAGGLSYEQYF. DNA for the CDR3: TGTGCCAGCAGTTCCTTAGCGGGAGGCCTCTCCTACGAGCAGTACTTC. The chain couples TRBV28 to TRBJ2-7, with 10 bases fitting TRBD2. Looked up from germline, CDR1 is MDHEN and CDR2 is SYDVKM. V dropped 4 bases and J dropped 0; count of bases not matched to a gene: 6. The CDR3 has 16 amino acids.

This sequence joins TRBV7-2 and TRBJ1-6, with 8 bases identical to TRBD1. The length of the CDR3 is 15 residues. CDR1 is SGHTA and CDR2 is FQGNSA in the germline V gene. The junction had 6 bases not matched to a gene; V was cut back by 4 bases and J by 7 bases. CDR3 amino acids: CASSSTGASNSPLHF. As DNA, the CDR3 is TGTGCCAGCAGCTCGACAGGGGCTTCGAATTCACCCCTCCACTTT. Combining the CDR3 with reference TRBV7-2 and TRBJ1-6 gives the whole variable domain GAGVSQSPSNKVTEKGKDVELRCDPISGHTALYWYRQSLGQGLEFLIYFQGNSAPDKSGLPSDRFSAERTGGSVSTLTIQRTQQEDSAVYLCASSSTGASNSPLHFGNGTRLTVT.